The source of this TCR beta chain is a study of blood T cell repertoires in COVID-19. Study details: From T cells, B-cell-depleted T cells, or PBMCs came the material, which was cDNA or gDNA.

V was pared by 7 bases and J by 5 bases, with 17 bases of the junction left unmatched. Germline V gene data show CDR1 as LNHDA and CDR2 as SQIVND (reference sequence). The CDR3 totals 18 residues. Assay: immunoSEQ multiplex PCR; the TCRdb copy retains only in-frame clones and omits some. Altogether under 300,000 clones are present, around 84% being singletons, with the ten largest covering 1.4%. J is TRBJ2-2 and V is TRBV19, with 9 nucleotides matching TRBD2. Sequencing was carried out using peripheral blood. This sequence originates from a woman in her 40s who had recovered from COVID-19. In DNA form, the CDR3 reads TGTGCCAGTACTCGGCTAGCGGGGTCCAAAAAGGGAACCGGGGAGCTGTTTTTT. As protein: CASTRLAGSKKGTGELFF.